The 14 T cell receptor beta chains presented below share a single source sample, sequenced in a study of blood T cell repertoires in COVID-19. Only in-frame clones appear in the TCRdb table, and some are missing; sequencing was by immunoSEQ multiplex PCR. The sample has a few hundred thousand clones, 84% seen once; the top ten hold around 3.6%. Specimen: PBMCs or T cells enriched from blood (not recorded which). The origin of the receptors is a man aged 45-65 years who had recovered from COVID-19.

In nucleotides, the CDR3 is TGTGCCAGCAGCCCGTCAGCGAGGGGAAACACCATATATTTT. This encodes CASSPSARGNTIYF. The chain uses TRBV11-2 and TRBJ1-3; D call uncertain. CDR3 length: 14 residues. Trimming removed 5 bases from V and 4 bases from J, with 12 bases in between. Germline V lookup: CDR1 SGHAT, CDR2 FQNNGV.

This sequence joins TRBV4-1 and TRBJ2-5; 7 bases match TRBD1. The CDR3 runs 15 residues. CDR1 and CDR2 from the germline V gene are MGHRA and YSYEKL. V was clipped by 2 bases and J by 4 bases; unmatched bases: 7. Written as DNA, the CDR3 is TGCGCCAGCAGCCAACTGACAGGGAATCGAGAGACCCAGTACTTC. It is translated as CASSQLTGNRETQYF.

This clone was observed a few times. Here the CDR3 DNA reads TGTGCCAGCAGCTTCGCGGACAGCGCCTACGAGCAGTACTTC. This gives the protein CASSFADSAYEQYF. The rearrangement links TRBV7-6 to TRBJ2-7; D is perhaps TRBD1 (6 bases). V shed 3 bases and J shed 2 bases, with 11 bases lying between them. The germline CDR1 and CDR2 sequences are SGHVS and FNYEAQ. CDR3 length equals 14 residues.

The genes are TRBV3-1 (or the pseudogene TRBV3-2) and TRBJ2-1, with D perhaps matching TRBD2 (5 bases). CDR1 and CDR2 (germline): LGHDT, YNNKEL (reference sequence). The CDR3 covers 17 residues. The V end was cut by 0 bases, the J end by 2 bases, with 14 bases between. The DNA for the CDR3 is TGTGCCAGCAGCCAAGACGTCCGGGGTCCCACCTACAATGAGCAGTTCTTC. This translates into CASSQDVRGPTYNEQFF.

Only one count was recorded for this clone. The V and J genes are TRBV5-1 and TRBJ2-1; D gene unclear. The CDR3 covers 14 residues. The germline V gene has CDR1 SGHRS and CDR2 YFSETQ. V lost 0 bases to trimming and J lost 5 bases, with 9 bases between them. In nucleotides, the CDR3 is TGCGCCAGCAGCTTGGCTGTCTTTAACAATGAGCAGTTCTTC. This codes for CASSLAVFNNEQFF.

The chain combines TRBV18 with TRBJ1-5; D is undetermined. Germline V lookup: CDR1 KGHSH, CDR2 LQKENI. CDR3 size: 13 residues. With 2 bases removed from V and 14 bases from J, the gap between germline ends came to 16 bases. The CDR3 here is CASSPTSQALKHF. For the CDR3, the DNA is TGTGCCAGCTCACCAACATCCCAGGCTTTAAAGCATTTT.

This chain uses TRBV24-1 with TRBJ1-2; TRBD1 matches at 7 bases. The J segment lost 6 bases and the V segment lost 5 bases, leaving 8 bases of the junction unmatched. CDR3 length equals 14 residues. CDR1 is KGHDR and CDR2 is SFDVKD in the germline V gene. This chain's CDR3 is CATSGIDRDDGYTF. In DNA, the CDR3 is TGTGCCACCAGTGGGATCGACAGGGACGATGGCTACACCTTC.

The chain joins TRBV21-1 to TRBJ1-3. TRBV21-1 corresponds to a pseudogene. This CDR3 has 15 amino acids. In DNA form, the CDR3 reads TGTGCCAGCAGCCCACGGGGAAGCTCTGGAAACACCATATATTTT. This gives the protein CASSPRGSSGNTIYF.

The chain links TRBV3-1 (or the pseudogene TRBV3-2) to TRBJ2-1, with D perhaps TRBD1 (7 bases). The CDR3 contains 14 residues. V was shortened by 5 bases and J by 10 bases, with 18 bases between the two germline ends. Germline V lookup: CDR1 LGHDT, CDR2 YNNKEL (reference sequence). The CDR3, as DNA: TGTGCCAGCAGCGTTGCAGGGGGGTTGGGGGAGCAGTTCTTC. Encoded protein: CASSVAGGLGEQFF.

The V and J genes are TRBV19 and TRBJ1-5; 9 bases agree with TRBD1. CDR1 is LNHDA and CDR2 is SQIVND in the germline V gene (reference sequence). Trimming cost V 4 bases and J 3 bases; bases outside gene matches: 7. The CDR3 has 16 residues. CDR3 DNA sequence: TGTGCCAGTAGTACCCCGGACAGGGGAAACAATCAGCCCCAGCATTTT. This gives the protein CASSTPDRGNNQPQHF. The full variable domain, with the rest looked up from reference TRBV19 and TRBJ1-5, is DGGITQSPKYLFRKEGQNVTLSCEQNLNHDAMYWYRQDPGQGLRLIYYSQIVNDFQKGDIAEGYSVSREKKESFPLTVTSAQKNPTAFYLCASSTPDRGNNQPQHFGDGTRLSIL.

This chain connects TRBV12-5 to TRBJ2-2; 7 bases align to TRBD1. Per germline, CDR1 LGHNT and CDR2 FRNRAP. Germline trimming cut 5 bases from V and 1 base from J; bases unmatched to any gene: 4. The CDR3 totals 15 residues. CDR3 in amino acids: CASGPRTGNTGELFF. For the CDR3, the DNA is TGTGCTAGTGGTCCCCGGACAGGGAACACCGGGGAGCTGTTTTTT.

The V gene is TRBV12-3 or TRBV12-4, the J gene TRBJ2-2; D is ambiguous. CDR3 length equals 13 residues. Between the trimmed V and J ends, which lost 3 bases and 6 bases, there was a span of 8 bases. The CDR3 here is CASSFSVPGELFF. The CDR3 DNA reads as TGTGCCAGCAGTTTCAGCGTCCCCGGGGAGCTGTTTTTT.

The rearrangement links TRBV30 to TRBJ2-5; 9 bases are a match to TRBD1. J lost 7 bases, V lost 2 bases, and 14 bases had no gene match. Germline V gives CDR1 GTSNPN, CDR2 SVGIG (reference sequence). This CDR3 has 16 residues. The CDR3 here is CAWSHSQGAPTATQYF. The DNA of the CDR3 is TGTGCCTGGAGTCACTCACAGGGGGCCCCTACAGCGACCCAGTACTTC.

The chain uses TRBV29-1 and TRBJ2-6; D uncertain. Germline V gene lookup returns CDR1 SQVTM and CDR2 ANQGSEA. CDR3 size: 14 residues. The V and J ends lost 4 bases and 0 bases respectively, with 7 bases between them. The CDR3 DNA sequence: TGCAGCGTTGGAGTCCTCTCTGGGGCCAACGTCCTGACTTTC. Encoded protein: CSVGVLSGANVLTF.